Following are 17 T cell receptor beta chains from one sample sequenced in a study of shared clonotypes between healthy human individuals. CD45RO-negative, CCR7-selected cells formed the naive CD8 fraction, which excluded terminally differentiated effector memory CD45RA+ cells. Method: immunoSEQ multiplex PCR; TCRdb's copy keeps in-frame clones and lacks some. The repertoire holds under 600,000 clones, roughly 98% seen once, with 0.3% in the top ten. Input material: naive CD8+ T cells sorted from blood. The origin of the receptors is a young man in good health.

This chain links TRBV9 with TRBJ2-7; D might be TRBD1 (6 bases). This CDR3 contains 14 residues. Trimming removed 1 base from V and 6 bases from J, with 14 bases in between. Germline V gives CDR1 SGDLS, CDR2 YYNGEE. The CDR3 is CASSVQGSSTEQYF. The CDR3 bases are TGTGCCAGCAGCGTACAGGGGTCGTCTACCGAGCAGTACTTC.

CDR3 DNA: TGCGCCAGCAGCTTGGGGGTCCATTCCTACGAGCAGTACTTC. Translation: CASSLGVHSYEQYF. This rearrangement joins TRBV5-1 to TRBJ2-7, with D hard to call. This CDR3 has 14 residues. Deletions cut 0 bases from V and 1 base from J, with 8 bases between. Germline V gene data show CDR1 as SGHRS and CDR2 as YFSETQ.

This rearrangement joins TRBV27 to TRBJ2-7, with a weak D call TRBD2 (6 bases). Trimming took off 4 bases at V and 3 bases at J, with 13 bases between the two ends. Per the germline V gene, CDR1 is MNHEY and CDR2 is SMNVEV (reference sequence). This CDR3 has 14 residues. DNA for the CDR3: TGTGCCAGCAGTTACGGGGGAGGAAACTACGAGCAGTACTTC. Translation gives CASSYGGGNYEQYF.

The rearrangement uses TRBV5-1 and TRBJ2-7, with unresolved D. V was pared by 6 bases and J by 1 base, with 11 bases between. CDR1 and CDR2 from the germline V gene are SGHRS and YFSETQ. There are 13 residues in the CDR3. CDR3 protein: CASKSLLSYEQYF. The CDR3, as DNA: TGCGCCAGCAAGTCCTTACTATCCTACGAGCAGTACTTC.

This clone was recorded once. DNA of the CDR3: TGTGCCACCAGCGGGGGACGGGGGTTAGGATACGAGCAGTACTTC. This encodes CATSGGRGLGYEQYF. The rearrangement links TRBV15 to TRBJ2-7; weak D call: TRBD2 (6 bases). CDR1 is LNHNV and CDR2 is YYDKDF in the germline V gene (reference sequence). The CDR3 length is 15 residues. V lost 5 bases, J lost 4 bases, and 18 bases lay in between.

This clone was seen once. The chain links TRBV9 to TRBJ2-3; 9 nucleotides align to TRBD1. Germline-derived CDR1 and CDR2 are SGDLS and YYNGEE. Trimming cost V 0 bases and J 4 bases; bases outside gene matches: 0. The CDR3 contains 14 residues. The CDR3 loop reads CASSVGTGADTQYF. DNA for the CDR3: TGTGCCAGCAGCGTAGGGACAGGGGCAGATACGCAGTATTTT.

To note about this clone: This specimen includes other DNA sequences encoding the same CDR3. The chain employs TRBV20-1 and TRBJ2-1; D unresolved. Germline V lookup: CDR1 DFQATT, CDR2 SNEGSKA (reference sequence). Trimming removed 2 bases from V and 7 bases from J, with 6 bases in between. The CDR3 length is 11 residues. CDR3 coding DNA: TGCAGTGCTAGATATGGGAATGAGCAGTTCTTC. Its translation: CSARYGNEQFF.

The chain employs TRBV6-1 and TRBJ1-5; TRBD1 matches 7 bases. The CDR3 sequence is 15 residues long. Germline V gene data show CDR1 as MNHNS and CDR2 as SASEGT. Losses at the gene ends were 6 bases for V and 0 bases for J; bases not matched to a gene: 5. As DNA, the CDR3 is TGTGCCAGCAGGGAGACAGGGTATAGCAATCAGCCCCAGCATTTT. Encoded protein: CASRETGYSNQPQHF.

The chain employs TRBV7-9 and TRBJ2-3, with TRBD2 as a possible D gene (6 bases). The V end was cut by 1 base, the J end by 3 bases, with 17 bases between. Germline loops: CDR1 SEHNR, CDR2 FQNEAQ (reference sequence). The CDR3 is 17 amino acids. CDR3 DNA sequence: TGTGCCAGCAGCTTAGGGAGTAGCGGTACCTTTACAGATACGCAGTATTTT. Amino acids: CASSLGSSGTFTDTQYF.

With regard to this clone: A read error is possible here, since a much larger clone lies one base away. This chain uses TRBV28 with TRBJ2-7; D might be TRBD1 (5 bases). Germline lookup yields CDR1 MDHEN and CDR2 SYDVKM. Trimming shortened V by 1 base and J by 5 bases, and 6 bases separated the two germline ends. The length of the CDR3 is 12 residues. The CDR3 DNA reads as TGTGCCAGCAGTTTATTAGGGGACGAGCAGTACTTC. Amino acid sequence: CASSLLGDEQYF.

The chain carries TRBV5-1 and TRBJ2-7, with D hard to call. The CDR3 runs 14 residues. Between the trimmed V and J ends, which lost 0 bases and 7 bases, there was a span of 14 bases. Germline V gene lookup returns CDR1 SGHRS and CDR2 YFSETQ. The CDR3 nucleotides read TGCGCCAGCAGCTTGGAGGCAGCTCCTTGGGAGCAGTACTTC. The encoded protein is CASSLEAAPWEQYF.

The rearrangement joins TRBV5-1 to TRBJ2-4, with a possible D match to TRBD1 (5 bases). Trimming removed 1 base from V and 11 bases from J, with 13 bases in between. The length of the CDR3 is 13 residues. Germline-derived CDR1 and CDR2 are SGHRS and YFSETQ. As DNA, the CDR3 is TGCGCCAGCAGCTTGACAGGCGCGTACGTTCAGTACTTC. This encodes CASSLTGAYVQYF.

This clone was picked up one time. The gene calls are TRBV5-5 and TRBJ2-1; 7 bases line up with TRBD2. CDR1 is SGHKS, CDR2 YYEKEE, per germline (reference sequence). The CDR3 covers 15 residues. J was trimmed by 3 bases and V by 2 bases; bases with no gene match: 5. CDR3 sequence: CASSFLADLYNEQFF. CDR3 DNA sequence: TGTGCCAGCAGCTTTCTAGCGGACCTCTACAATGAGCAGTTCTTC.

This clone was detected once. Other nucleotide sequences in the sample specify the same CDR3. V is TRBV7-9 and J is TRBJ2-1; D unresolved. The CDR3 runs to 12 residues. The germline V gene encodes CDR1 SEHNR and CDR2 FQNEAQ (reference sequence). V lost 1 base and J lost 10, with 8 bases in between. CDR3 protein: CASSLGASEQFF. In DNA, the CDR3 is TGTGCCAGCAGCTTAGGGGCGAGCGAGCAGTTCTTC.

This chain joins TRBV6-1 and TRBJ2-7; tentative D call: TRBD1 (6 bases). The length of the CDR3 is 14 residues. The germline V gene has CDR1 MNHNS and CDR2 SASEGT. Trimming cost V 7 bases and J 9 bases, with 22 bases left between them. The CDR3 coding sequence is TGTGCCAGCATCCTGAGGGGGAGCACCCCCGGGCAGTACTTC. It encodes CASILRGSTPGQYF.

Regarding this clone: This CDR3 is also generated by other DNA sequences in the sample. The chain joins TRBV9 to TRBJ1-1, with D maybe TRBD1 (5 bases). Germline V gene data show CDR1 as SGDLS and CDR2 as YYNGEE. The CDR3 has 14 amino acids. V was clipped by 1 base and J by 4 bases, with 11 bases between them. The CDR3 region has the DNA TGTGCCAGCAGCGTATCGGGGCTGGGCACTGAAGCTTTCTTT. Translated, it gives CASSVSGLGTEAFF.

This chain uses TRBV7-9 with TRBJ2-1; 14 bases are a match to TRBD2. Germline loops: CDR1 SEHNR, CDR2 FQNEAQ (reference sequence). V trimming: 5 bases; J trimming: 8 bases; junction bases outside the gene matches: 11. There are 17 residues in the CDR3. The CDR3 DNA is TGTGCCAGCAGCCGGGGACTAGCGGGAGTGGTCGGTCATGAGCAGTTCTTC. It codes for CASSRGLAGVVGHEQFF.